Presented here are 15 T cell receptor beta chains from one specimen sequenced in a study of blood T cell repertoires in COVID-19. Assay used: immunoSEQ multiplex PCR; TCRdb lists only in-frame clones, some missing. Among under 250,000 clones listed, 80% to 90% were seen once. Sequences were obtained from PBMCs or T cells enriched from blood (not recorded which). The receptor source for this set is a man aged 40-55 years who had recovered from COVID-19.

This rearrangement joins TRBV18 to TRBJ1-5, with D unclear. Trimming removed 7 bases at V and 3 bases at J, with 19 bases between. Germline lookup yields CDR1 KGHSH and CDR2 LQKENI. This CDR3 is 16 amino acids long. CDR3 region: CASLNPLPGDNQPQHF. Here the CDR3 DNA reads TGTGCCAGCTTAAATCCCCTTCCGGGAGACAATCAGCCCCAGCATTTT.

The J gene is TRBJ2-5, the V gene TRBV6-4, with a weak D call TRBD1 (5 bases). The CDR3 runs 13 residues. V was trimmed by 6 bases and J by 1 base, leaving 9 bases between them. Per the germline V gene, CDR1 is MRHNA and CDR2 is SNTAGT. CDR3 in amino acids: CASRPGIQETQYF. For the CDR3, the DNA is TGTGCCAGCAGACCAGGGATCCAAGAGACCCAGTACTTC.

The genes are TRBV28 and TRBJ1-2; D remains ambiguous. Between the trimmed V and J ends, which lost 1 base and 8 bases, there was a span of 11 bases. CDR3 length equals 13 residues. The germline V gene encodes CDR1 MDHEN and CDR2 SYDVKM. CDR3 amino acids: CASSLFGVGGYTF. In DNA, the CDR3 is TGTGCCAGCAGTTTATTCGGGGTAGGCGGCTACACCTTC.

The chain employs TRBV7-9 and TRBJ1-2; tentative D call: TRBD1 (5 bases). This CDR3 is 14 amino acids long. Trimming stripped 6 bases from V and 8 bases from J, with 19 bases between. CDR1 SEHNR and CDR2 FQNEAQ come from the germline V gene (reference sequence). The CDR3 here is CASSYETGANGYTF. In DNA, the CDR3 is TGTGCCAGCAGTTACGAGACTGGGGCGAACGGCTACACCTTC.

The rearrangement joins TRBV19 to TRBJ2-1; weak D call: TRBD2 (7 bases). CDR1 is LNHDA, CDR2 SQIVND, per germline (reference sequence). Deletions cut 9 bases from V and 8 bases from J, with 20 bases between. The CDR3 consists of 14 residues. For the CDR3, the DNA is TGTGCCAGCCTCCAGCCCGGGGGGCTCGATGAGCAGTTCTTC. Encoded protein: CASLQPGGLDEQFF. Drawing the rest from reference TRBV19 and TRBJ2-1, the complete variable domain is DGGITQSPKYLFRKEGQNVTLSCEQNLNHDAMYWYRQDPGQGLRLIYYSQIVNDFQKGDIAEGYSVSREKKESFPLTVTSAQKNPTAFYLCASLQPGGLDEQFFGPGTRLTVL.

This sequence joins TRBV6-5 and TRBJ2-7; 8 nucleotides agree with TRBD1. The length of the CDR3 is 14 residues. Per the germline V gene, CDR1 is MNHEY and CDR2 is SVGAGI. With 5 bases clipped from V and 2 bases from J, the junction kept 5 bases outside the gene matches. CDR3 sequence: CASSRTGSPYEQYF. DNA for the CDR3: TGTGCCAGCAGTCGGACAGGGAGCCCCTACGAGCAGTACTTC.

The CDR3: CSVPVNRGTGDTQYF. The CDR3 DNA reads TGCAGCGTTCCGGTTAATAGGGGAACGGGAGATACGCAGTATTTT. The chain combines TRBV29-1 with TRBJ2-3, with D possibly being TRBD1 (5 bases). The germline CDR1 and CDR2 sequences are SQVTM and ANQGSEA. Trimming cost V 5 bases and J 5 bases, with 20 bases left between them. The CDR3 covers 15 residues.

CDR3 amino acids: CASSLVPSGAYEQYF. CDR3 DNA sequence: TGTGCCAGCAGCTTAGTGCCTAGCGGGGCCTACGAGCAGTACTTC. The chain links TRBV7-2 to TRBJ2-7; TRBD2 aligns across 9 bases. The CDR3 totals 15 residues. The V segment lost 1 base and the J segment 2 bases; nucleotides outside the gene matches: 3. From germline, CDR1 is SGHTA and CDR2 FQGNSA. Full variable domain (remainder filled in from reference TRBV7-2 and TRBJ2-7): GAGVSQSPSNKVTEKGKDVELRCDPISGHTALYWYRQSLGQGLEFLIYFQGNSAPDKSGLPSDRFSAERTGGSVSTLTIQRTQQEDSAVYLCASSLVPSGAYEQYFGPGTRLTVT.

CDR3 region: CASNTGSGETQYF. The CDR3 DNA follows: TGTGCCAGCAATACAGGGTCGGGAGAGACCCAGTACTTC. The J gene is TRBJ2-5, the V gene TRBV6-5, with D perhaps matching TRBD1 (6 bases). The V gene's germline CDR1 is MNHEY and CDR2 SVGAGI. V was pared by 7 bases and J by 4 bases, with 13 bases between. The CDR3 is 13 amino acids.

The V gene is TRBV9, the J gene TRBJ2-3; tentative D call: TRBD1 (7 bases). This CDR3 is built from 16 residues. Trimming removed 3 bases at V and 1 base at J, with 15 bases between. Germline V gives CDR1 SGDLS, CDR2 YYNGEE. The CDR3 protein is CASSAAGGLGTDTQYF. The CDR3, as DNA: TGTGCCAGCAGCGCAGCAGGGGGGCTTGGCACAGATACGCAGTATTTT.

CDR3 region: CAWVLLPGEKLFF. The CDR3, as DNA: TGTGCCTGGGTTCTCTTACCCGGGGAAAAACTGTTTTTT. The chain is built from TRBV30 and TRBJ1-4, with no clear D. From germline, CDR1 is GTSNPN and CDR2 SVGIG (reference sequence). V lost 5 bases and J lost 8, with 15 bases in between. This CDR3 contains 13 residues.

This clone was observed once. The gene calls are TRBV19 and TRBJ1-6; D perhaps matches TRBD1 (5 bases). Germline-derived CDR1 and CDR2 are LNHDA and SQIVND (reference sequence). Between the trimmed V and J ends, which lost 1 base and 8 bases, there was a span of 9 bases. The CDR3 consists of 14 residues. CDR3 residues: CASSIAGNDSPLHF. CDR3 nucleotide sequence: TGTGCCAGTAGTATAGCAGGGAACGATTCACCCCTCCACTTT.

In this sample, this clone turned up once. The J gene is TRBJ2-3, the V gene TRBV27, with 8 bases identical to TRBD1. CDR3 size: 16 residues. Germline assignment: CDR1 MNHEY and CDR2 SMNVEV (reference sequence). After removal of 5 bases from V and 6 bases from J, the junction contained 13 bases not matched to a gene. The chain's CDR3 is CASSPETGVVLDTQYF. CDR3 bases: TGTGCCAGCAGTCCCGAGACAGGGGTTGTGCTGGATACGCAGTATTTT.

The CDR3 region has the DNA TGCGCCAGCAGCCCGACAGGGGGCGCAGGTGCTGAAGCTTTCTTT. Protein: CASSPTGGAGAEAFF. The chain uses TRBV5-1 and TRBJ1-1; 10 nucleotides align to TRBD1. Germline-derived CDR1 and CDR2 are SGHRS and YFSETQ. The length of the CDR3 is 15 residues. V shed 4 bases and J 6 bases; nucleotides not matched to a gene: 9. Combining the CDR3 with reference TRBV5-1 and TRBJ1-1 gives the whole variable domain KAGVTQTPRYLIKTRGQQVTLSCSPISGHRSVSWYQQTPGQGLQFLFEYFSETQRNKGNFPGRFSGRQFSNSRSEMNVSTLELGDSALYLCASSPTGGAGAEAFFGQGTRLTVV.

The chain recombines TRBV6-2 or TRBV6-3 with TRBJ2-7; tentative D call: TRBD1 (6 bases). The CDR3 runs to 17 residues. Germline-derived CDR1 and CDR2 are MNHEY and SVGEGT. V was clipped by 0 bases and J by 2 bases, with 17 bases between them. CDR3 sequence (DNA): TGTGCCAGCAGTTACTCGACTGGGACACGCTTAACCTACGAGCAGTACTTC. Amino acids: CASSYSTGTRLTYEQYF.